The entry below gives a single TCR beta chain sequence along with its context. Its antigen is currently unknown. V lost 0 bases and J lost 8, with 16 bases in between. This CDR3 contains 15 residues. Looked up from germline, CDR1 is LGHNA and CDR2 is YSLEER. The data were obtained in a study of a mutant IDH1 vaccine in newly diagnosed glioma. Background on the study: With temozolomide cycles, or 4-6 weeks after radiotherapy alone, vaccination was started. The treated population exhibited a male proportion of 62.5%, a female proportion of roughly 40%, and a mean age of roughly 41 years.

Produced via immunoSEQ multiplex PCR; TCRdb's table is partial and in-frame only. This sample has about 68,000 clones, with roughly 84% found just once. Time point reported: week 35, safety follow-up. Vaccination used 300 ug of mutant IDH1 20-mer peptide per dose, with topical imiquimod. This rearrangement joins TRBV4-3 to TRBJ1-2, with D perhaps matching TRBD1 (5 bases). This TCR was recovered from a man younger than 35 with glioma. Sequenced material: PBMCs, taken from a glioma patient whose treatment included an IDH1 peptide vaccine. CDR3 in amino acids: CASSQDTGANWGYTF. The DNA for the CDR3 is TGCGCCAGCAGCCAAGACACCGGGGCGAATTGGGGCTACACCTTC.